This record looks at one T cell receptor beta chain sequence and its context. Only one count was recorded for this clone. Its recognized antigen is unknown. No qualities accompany the bases; no much larger clone lies one base away. This specimen comes from a study of T cell changes during pregnancy in multiple sclerosis (dated by TCRdb to the late 2010s). Broadly, across the study: In women with multiple sclerosis, the researchers looked at how the T cell repertoire shifted as pregnancy progressed.

Libraries came from the immunoSEQ multiplex PCR assay. TCRdb provides this immuneACCESS table in a form limited to in-frame rearrangements. Some clones are lacking; in checked studies, under half of them reflect an unresolved V gene, and why the rest are absent is not known. A total of just under 95,000 clones appear in this sample, 80% to 95% of them only once. Together, the top ten hold about 3% of the sample. The trim is 2 bases for V and 9 bases for J, with a gap of 14 bases between the germline ends. From a lookup of the germline V gene, CDR1 and CDR2 are MNHEY and SVGAGI. Its CDR3 holds 14 amino acids, cysteine through phenylalanine. The sequence is cut down to CDR3 DNA, 42 bases in frame from base 1.

Recombination connected TRBV6-5 to TRBJ2-1; a weak D assignment points to TRBD1 (6 bases agree). The receptor's source is a female donor with multiple sclerosis, enrolled in a pregnancy study. The specimen comprised peripheral blood, sampled in the first trimester of pregnancy. The base sequence is TGTGCCAGCAGTTACGGGCAGGGGTATAGTGAGCAGTTCTTC. This codes for CASSYGQGYSEQFF.